This T cell receptor beta chain was identified in a study of T cells after yellow fever vaccination. TCRdb called the 5' RACE reads again in MiXCR, with one record for every CDR3 protein. The table shows about 340,000 distinct CDR3 sequences, with under 15% occurring only once. This CDR3 has 18 amino acids. The V gene's germline CDR1 is LGHNA and CDR2 YNFKEQ. J was trimmed by 8 bases and V by 0 bases; bases with no gene match: 13. The sequencing used CD4+ T cells sorted from PBMCs, collected 15 days after the yellow fever booster vaccination. The sequence came from a man aged 18 to 29 who received the YFV17D yellow fever vaccine. The chain combines TRBV4-2 with TRBJ2-1; 10 nucleotides line up with TRBD2. The CDR3 region is CASSQDLTSGVSSYEQFF. DNA for the CDR3: TGTGCCAGCAGCCAAGATCTTACTAGCGGGGTTAGTAGTTATGAGCAGTTCTTC.